The rows below give T cell receptor beta chains drawn from one sample of a study of shared clonotypes between healthy human individuals. The assay was immunoSEQ multiplex PCR, and TCRdb's table has in-frame clones only and misses some. The repertoire holds some 200,000 clones, with approximately 70% as singletons. The sequenced material came from memory CD4+ T cells sorted from blood. Receptors originate from a man aged 25 to 40 in good health. Each CDR3 is given with its conserved first and last residue. Fields, in order: D gene, J gene, clone size, V gene, CDR3 DNA, CDR3 protein. A D gene is named only where the DNA matches it firmly. Size values are once, few and many counts, or a class for expanded clones, and some rows have none.

D: NA; J: TRBJ2-7; size: NA; V: TRBV18; DNA: TGTGCCAGCTCACCACCGTCCAGGTTGGGCGAGCAGTACTTC; CDR3: CASSPPSRLGEQYF
D: TRBD1; J: TRBJ1-2; size: NA; V: TRBV2; DNA: TGTGCCAGCAGCGCCGGGACAGGGGGCTATGGCTACACCTTC; CDR3: CASSAGTGGYGYTF
D: NA; J: TRBJ2-3; size: NA; V: TRBV11-2; DNA: TGTGCCAGCAGCTGGCAAGCGGGTCCAGATACGCAGTATTTT; CDR3: CASSWQAGPDTQYF
D: TRBD2; J: TRBJ2-7; size: NA; V: TRBV5-6; DNA: TGTGCCAGCAGTGACGGACTAGCGGGAGGGCCTGGTCGCGAGCAGTACTTC; CDR3: CASSDGLAGGPGREQYF
D: TRBD2; J: TRBJ2-3; size: few; V: TRBV9; DNA: TGTGCCAGCAGCGCGGGGGGTCCAGATACGCAGTATTTT; CDR3: CASSAGGPDTQYF
D: TRBD1; J: TRBJ2-5; size: few; V: TRBV9; DNA: TGTGCCAGCAGTCGTACGACAGGGTGGGAGACCCAGTACTTC; CDR3: CASSRTTGWETQYF
D: NA; J: TRBJ2-2; size: NA; V: TRBV28; DNA: TGTGCCAGCCGACGACGCCCGAACACCGGGGAGCTGTTTTTT; CDR3: CASRRRPNTGELFF
D: TRBD1; J: TRBJ2-1; size: few; V: TRBV5-6; DNA: TGTGCCAGCAGCTTCCTAGGGACAGGGAGGGACAATGAGCAGTTCTTC; CDR3: CASSFLGTGRDNEQFF
D: TRBD2; J: TRBJ2-1; size: few; V: TRBV18; DNA: TGTGCCAGCTCACCAATAGCGGGAGGCGGTAATGAGCAGTTCTTC; CDR3: CASSPIAGGGNEQFF
D: NA; J: TRBJ1-2; size: many; V: TRBV29-1; DNA: TGCAGCGGGAAAGGAACTGAACTGGGCGGCTACACCTTC; CDR3: CSGKGTELGGYTF
D: TRBD1; J: TRBJ1-5; size: once; V: TRBV18; DNA: TGTGCCAGCTCACCCGGAGGGACAGGGGCTGGTGGCAATCAGCCCCAGCATTTT; CDR3: CASSPGGTGAGGNQPQHF
D: NA; J: TRBJ2-1; size: once; V: TRBV25-1; DNA: TGTGCCAGCCTCAGCGGGAGGCACAGGGGGGAGCAGTTCTTC; CDR3: CASLSGRHRGEQFF
D: NA; J: TRBJ1-4; size: many; V: TRBV2; DNA: TGTGCCAGCAGTTTCTCGAAGGGGTTCGATGAAAAACTGTTTTTT; CDR3: CASSFSKGFDEKLFF
D: NA; J: TRBJ2-2; size: once; V: TRBV5-1; DNA: TGCGCCAGCAGGGCGGAAACGAACACCGGGGAGCTGTTTTTT; CDR3: CASRAETNTGELFF
D: NA; J: TRBJ2-7; size: NA; V: TRBV7-2; DNA: TGTGCCAGCAGCTTAGAGAGTTGGCTCGAGCAGTACTTC; CDR3: CASSLESWLEQYF